This record concerns one T cell receptor beta chain sequence. Germline-derived CDR1 and CDR2 are SGDLS and YYNGEE. Trimming pared 1 base from V and 2 bases from J, leaving 13 bases between. This CDR3 spans 15 amino acids. This sample is part of a study of blood T cell repertoires in COVID-19. Looking at the study overall: Collection of acute and convalescent COVID-19 samples took place in the United States, Italy and Spain. PBMCs, B-cell-depleted T cells, or T cells were the source of the cDNA or gDNA that made up the material.

Under the authors' procedure: Estimates of nucleated cell counts were drawn from the amplification of reference gene primers. Produced via immunoSEQ multiplex PCR; TCRdb's table is partial and in-frame only. V, J and clone size are those of that table, while D and trimming were read from the DNA. The table includes around 94,000 clones, almost 85% detected once. The sequencing input was peripheral blood. This clonotype was sampled from a middle-aged man with active or convalescent COVID-19. The V and J genes are TRBV9 and TRBJ2-7; possibly TRBD1 for D (6 bases). CDR3 DNA sequence: TGTGCCAGCAGCGTAATGTCCGGGACAACCTACGAGCAGTACTTC. It codes for CASSVMSGTTYEQYF. Full variable domain (rest looked up from reference TRBV9 and TRBJ2-7): DSGVTQTPKHLITATGQRVTLRCSPRSGDLSVYWYQQSLDQGLQFLIQYYNGEERAKGNILERFSAQQFPDLHSELNLSSLELGDSALYFCASSVMSGTTYEQYFGPGTRLTVT.